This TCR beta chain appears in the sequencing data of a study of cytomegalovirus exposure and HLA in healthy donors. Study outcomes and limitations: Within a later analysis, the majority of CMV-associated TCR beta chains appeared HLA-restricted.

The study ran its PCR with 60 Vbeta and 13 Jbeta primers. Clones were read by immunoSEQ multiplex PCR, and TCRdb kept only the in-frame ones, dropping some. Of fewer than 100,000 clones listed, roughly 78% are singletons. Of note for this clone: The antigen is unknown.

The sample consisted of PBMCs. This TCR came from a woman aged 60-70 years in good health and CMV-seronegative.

The CDR3 protein is CASSFSSYEQYF. The CDR3 DNA reads as TGTGCCAGCAGTTTCTCGTCCTACGAGCAGTACTTC. V gene TRBV28 combines with J gene TRBJ2-7; D gene uncertain. Germline CDR1 reads MDHEN; CDR2 reads SYDVKM. CDR3 length: 12 residues. V was cut by 3 bases and J by 1 base, with 4 bases left in between.